This T cell receptor (beta chain) was retrieved from a study of monozygotic twins with cystic fibrosis. Comment on this clone: Its cognate antigen is unknown.

The data were produced by immunoSEQ multiplex PCR, yet TCRdb's version contains in-frame clones alone and is incomplete. Here the sample spans about 36,000 clones, 84% being singletons. Study-wide results and limits: In 13 of 16 pairs, V gene usage was closest to the co-twin's. Clonality was generally low (median around 0.009), higher in the most severe patients. Nucleotide-identical clonotype sharing was significantly higher within monozygotic CF twin pairs than between unrelated CF individuals.

Trimming pared 7 bases from V and 3 bases from J, leaving 12 bases between. The CDR3 runs 13 residues. Germline V CDR1 and CDR2: LNHDA, SQIVND (reference sequence). V usage is TRBV19 and J usage is TRBJ1-2; no definite D call. The sample was blood. This TCR came from a girl aged 2 to 10 with cystic fibrosis. The DNA for the CDR3 is TGTGCCAGTACTAATAGAAACCACTATGGCTACACCTTC. This codes for CASTNRNHYGYTF. Using reference TRBV19 and TRBJ1-2 for the parts outside the CDR3, the full variable domain is DGGITQSPKYLFRKEGQNVTLSCEQNLNHDAMYWYRQDPGQGLRLIYYSQIVNDFQKGDIAEGYSVSREKKESFPLTVTSAQKNPTAFYLCASTNRNHYGYTFGSGTRLTVV.